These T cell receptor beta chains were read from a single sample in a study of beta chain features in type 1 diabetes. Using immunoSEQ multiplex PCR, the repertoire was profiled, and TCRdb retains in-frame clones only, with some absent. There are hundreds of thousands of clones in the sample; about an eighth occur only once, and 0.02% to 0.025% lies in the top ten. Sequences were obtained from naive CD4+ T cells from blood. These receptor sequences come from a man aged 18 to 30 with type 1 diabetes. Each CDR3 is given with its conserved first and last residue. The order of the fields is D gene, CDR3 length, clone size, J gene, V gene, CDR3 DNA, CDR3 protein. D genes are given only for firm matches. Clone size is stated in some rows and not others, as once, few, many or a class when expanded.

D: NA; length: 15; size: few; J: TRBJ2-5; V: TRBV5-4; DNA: TGTGCCAGCAGCTTAGACCAGGGGACCCAAGAGACCCAGTACTTC; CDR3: CASSLDQGTQETQYF
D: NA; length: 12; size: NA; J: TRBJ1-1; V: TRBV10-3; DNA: TGTGCCATCAGTGAAAGTTGGTCTGAAGCTTTCTTT; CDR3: CAISESWSEAFF
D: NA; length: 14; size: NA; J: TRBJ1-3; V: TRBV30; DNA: TGTGCCTGGAGTGTACAAGGGGGTTTGGACACCATATATTTT; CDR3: CAWSVQGGLDTIYF
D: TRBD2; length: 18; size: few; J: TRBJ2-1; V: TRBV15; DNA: TGTGCCACCAGCAGACCTCCTTCAGGACTAGCCCGTAACAATGAGCAGTTCTTC; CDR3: CATSRPPSGLARNNEQFF
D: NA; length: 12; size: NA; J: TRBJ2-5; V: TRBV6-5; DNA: TGTGCCAGCAGTGGGGCTGGGGAGACCCAGTACTTC; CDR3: CASSGAGETQYF
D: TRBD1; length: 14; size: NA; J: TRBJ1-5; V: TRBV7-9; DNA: TGTGCCAGCAGTCCCCGACAGGGTGATCAGCCCCAGCATTTT; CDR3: CASSPRQGDQPQHF
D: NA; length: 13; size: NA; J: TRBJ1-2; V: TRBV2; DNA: TGTGCCAGCAGTATCGGGGTGCAGTATGGCTACACCTTC; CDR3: CASSIGVQYGYTF
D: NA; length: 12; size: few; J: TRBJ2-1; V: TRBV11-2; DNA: TGTGCCAGCAGACCCCAATACAATGAGCAGTTCTTC; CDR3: CASRPQYNEQFF
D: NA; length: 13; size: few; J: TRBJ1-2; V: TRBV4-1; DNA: TGCGCCAGCAGCCAAAAACAGGGTTTTGGCTACACCTTC; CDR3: CASSQKQGFGYTF
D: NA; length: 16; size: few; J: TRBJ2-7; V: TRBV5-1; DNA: TGCGCCAGCAGCCCGCCCAAGGACAGCTTCACCTACGAGCAGTACTTC; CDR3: CASSPPKDSFTYEQYF
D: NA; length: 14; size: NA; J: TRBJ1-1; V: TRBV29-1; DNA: TGCAGCGCTCCCCCCATATCCAGGAACACTGAAGCTTTCTTT; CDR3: CSAPPISRNTEAFF
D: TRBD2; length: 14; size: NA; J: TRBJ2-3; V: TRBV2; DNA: TGTGCCAGCAGTCCGAGCGGGGGGTTAGATACGCAGTATTTT; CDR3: CASSPSGGLDTQYF
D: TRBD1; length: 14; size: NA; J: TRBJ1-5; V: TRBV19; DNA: TGTGCCAGTAGTGGGACAGGGGGCGGACAGCCCCAGCATTTT; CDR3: CASSGTGGGQPQHF
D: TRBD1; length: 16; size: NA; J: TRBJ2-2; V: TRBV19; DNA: TGTGCCAGTAGCCGACCGGACAGGGGGGACACCGGGGAGCTGTTTTTT; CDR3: CASSRPDRGDTGELFF
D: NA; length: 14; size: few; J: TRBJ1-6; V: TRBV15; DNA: TGTGCCACCAGCAGACAGGGAGTTGATTCACCCCTCCACTTT; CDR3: CATSRQGVDSPLHF
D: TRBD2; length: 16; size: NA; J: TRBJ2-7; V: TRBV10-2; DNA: TGCGCCAGCAGCCCCAGGGCTAGCGGGGCTACCTACGAGCAGTACTTC; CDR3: CASSPRASGATYEQYF
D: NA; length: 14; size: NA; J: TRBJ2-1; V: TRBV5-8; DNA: TGTGCCAGCAGCCAAGGAGTCTCCCTCAATGAGCAGTTCTTC; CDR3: CASSQGVSLNEQFF
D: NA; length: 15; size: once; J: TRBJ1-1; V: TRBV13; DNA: TGTGCCAGCAGCTTAGGAGGTTTGTTGAACACTGAAGCTTTCTTT; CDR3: CASSLGGLLNTEAFF
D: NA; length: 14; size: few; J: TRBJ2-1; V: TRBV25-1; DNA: TGTGCCAGCAGCGCAGGGGTCTCCTACAATGAGCAGTTCTTC; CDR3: CASSAGVSYNEQFF
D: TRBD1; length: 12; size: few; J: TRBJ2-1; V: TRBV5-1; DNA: TGCGCCAGCAGCTTGGAGACAGGGCGTCTGTTCTTC; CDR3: CASSLETGRLFF